These 14 T cell receptor beta chains originate from one sample sequenced in a study of T cell responses to AZD1222 COVID-19 vaccine. Assay: immunoSEQ multiplex PCR; the TCRdb copy retains only in-frame clones and omits some. The repertoire has over 150,000 clones, about nine tenths of them found once; the top ten carry 2.6%. The sample was peripheral blood, taken on day 0 of AZD1222 vaccination. These receptors were collected from an adult in good health.

This clone showed up just a few times. This chain uses TRBV19 with TRBJ1-2; no firm D call. There are 15 residues in the CDR3. Trimming left V 7 bases short and J 2 bases short, with 17 bases between. CDR1 is LNHDA, CDR2 SQIVND, per germline (reference sequence). The CDR3 region has the DNA TGTGCCAGTACCACCCCCGGGAGGGCAAACTATGGCTACACCTTC. This sequence encodes CASTTPGRANYGYTF.

This sequence joins TRBV6-5 and TRBJ1-1; TRBD1 aligns across 7 bases. Germline V gene lookup returns CDR1 MNHEY and CDR2 SVGAGI. The CDR3 is 15 residues long. The junction had 8 bases not matched to a gene; V was cut back by 6 bases and J by 1 base. The CDR3 nucleotides are TGTGCCAGCAGAGTGACAGGGAATACGAACACTGAAGCTTTCTTT. It yields the protein CASRVTGNTNTEAFF.

This clone was seen a single time. The chain couples TRBV12-3 or TRBV12-4 to TRBJ1-5, with D hard to call. Trimming removed 2 bases at V and 3 bases at J, with 5 bases between. This CDR3 region has 13 residues. The CDR3 DNA follows: TGTGCCAGCAGTTTAAGTAACAATCAGCCCCAGCATTTT. The encoded protein is CASSLSNNQPQHF.

The chain employs TRBV5-5 and TRBJ1-2; 8 nucleotides line up with TRBD1. This CDR3 is built from 16 residues. Germline V gene lookup returns CDR1 SGHKS and CDR2 YYEKEE (reference sequence). V shed 4 bases, J shed 0 bases, and the junction held 8 bases outside the gene matches. CDR3 DNA sequence: TGTGCCAGCAGCCCCCGGACAGGGAACACTAACTATGGCTACACCTTC. Translated: CASSPRTGNTNYGYTF. Full variable domain (missing parts from reference TRBV5-5 and TRBJ1-2): DAGVTQSPTHLIKTRGQQVTLRCSPISGHKSVSWYQQVLGQGPQFIFQYYEKEERGRGNFPDRFSARQFPNYSSELNVNALLLGDSALYLCASSPRTGNTNYGYTFGSGTRLTVV.

The chain joins TRBV4-2 to TRBJ2-1, with TRBD2 identical over 9 bases. The CDR3 has 15 residues. Germline CDR1 LGHNA, CDR2 YNFKEQ. With V trimmed by 5 bases and J by 4 bases, 6 bases remained unmatched. The CDR3 DNA sequence: TGTGCCAGCAGCTTAAGACTAGCGGAGTACAATGAGCAGTTCTTC. Translation: CASSLRLAEYNEQFF.

This clone was seen once. V and J are TRBV5-1 and TRBJ1-4, with D unclear. The germline V gene encodes CDR1 SGHRS and CDR2 YFSETQ. Trimming cost V 0 bases and J 8 bases, with 14 bases left between them. CDR3 length: 15 amino acids. CDR3 nucleotide sequence: TGCGCCAGCAGCTTGGGTACAGTCGGAGGAGAAAAACTGTTTTTT. Translating it yields CASSLGTVGGEKLFF.

In this sample, this clone turned up a few times. This chain connects TRBV19 to TRBJ2-2; D tentatively fits TRBD1 or TRBD2 (5 bases each). Per germline, CDR1 LNHDA and CDR2 SQIVND (reference sequence). Trimming left V 3 bases short and J 0 bases short, with 8 bases between. This CDR3 is 15 amino acids long. In nucleotides, the CDR3 is TGTGCCAGTAGTATTAGGGGAGCGAACACCGGGGAGCTGTTTTTT. Protein: CASSIRGANTGELFF.

The chain carries TRBV4-1 and TRBJ1-5, with unresolved D. Trimming took off 0 bases at V and 2 bases at J, with 8 bases between the two ends. CDR3 length: 15 amino acids. CDR1 and CDR2 from the germline V gene are MGHRA and YSYEKL. The CDR3 protein is CASSQDIRGNQPQHF. For the CDR3, the DNA is TGCGCCAGCAGCCAAGATATAAGGGGCAATCAGCCCCAGCATTTT.

The V gene is TRBV6-6, the J gene TRBJ1-5; D may be TRBD1 (5 bases). The V end lost 9 bases, the J end lost 7 bases, and 16 bases lay between the germline ends. Germline assignment: CDR1 MNHNY and CDR2 SVGAGI (reference sequence). The CDR3 loop spans 13 amino acids. In nucleotides, the CDR3 is TGTGCCAGTACCGGGGGGTCCGGACAGCCCCAGCATTTT. Translation gives CASTGGSGQPQHF.

The chain combines TRBV7-9 with TRBJ2-1; 11 bases agree with TRBD2. This CDR3 contains 16 residues. The V gene's germline CDR1 is SEHNR and CDR2 FQNEAQ (reference sequence). V lost 5 bases to trimming and J lost 8 bases; unmatched junction nucleotides: 11. Here the CDR3 DNA reads TGTGCCAGCAGCCAGGCGGACGCTAGCGGGAGGTATGAGCAGTTCTTC. This gives the protein CASSQADASGRYEQFF. The entire variable domain, with the rest obtained from reference TRBV7-9 and TRBJ2-1, is as follows: DTGVSQNPRHKITKRGQNVTFRCDPISEHNRLYWYRQTLGQGPEFLTYFQNEAQLEKSRLLSDRFSAERPKGSFSTLEIQRTEQGDSAMYLCASSQADASGRYEQFFGPGTRLTVL.

The rearrangement uses TRBV5-1 and TRBJ2-1; the D is unclear. Germline V gene data show CDR1 as SGHRS and CDR2 as YFSETQ. Trimming stripped 1 base from V and 7 bases from J, with 6 bases between. CDR3 length equals 12 residues. In DNA form, the CDR3 reads TGCGCCAGCAGCTTGACAGCTAATGAGCAGTTCTTC. This codes for CASSLTANEQFF.

The chain joins TRBV6-2 or TRBV6-3 to TRBJ1-5; D is perhaps TRBD1 (5 bases). Germline loops: CDR1 MNHEY, CDR2 SVGEGT. The CDR3 runs 13 residues. V was trimmed by 4 bases and J by 3 bases, leaving 7 bases between them. The CDR3 nucleotides are TGTGCCAGCAGTTGGGGGTACAATCAGCCCCAGCATTTT. Translated, it gives CASSWGYNQPQHF.

The chain links TRBV19 to TRBJ2-1, with TRBD2 identical over 7 bases. Germline-derived CDR1 and CDR2 are LNHDA and SQIVND (reference sequence). Trimming at V came to 5 bases and at J to 0 bases, leaving 13 bases not matched to a gene. There are 18 residues in the CDR3. The CDR3 region is CASSRRLAGGSSYNEQFF. The DNA for the CDR3 is TGTGCCAGTAGTCGTAGACTAGCCGGCGGAAGCTCCTACAATGAGCAGTTCTTC.

This chain uses TRBV19 with TRBJ2-7; 12 bases are a match to TRBD2. V lost 4 bases, J lost 0 bases, and 13 bases stayed unmatched. CDR1 is LNHDA and CDR2 is SQIVND in the germline V gene (reference sequence). The CDR3 runs 19 residues. The CDR3 sequence is CASSTRTSGIHYGSYEQYF. The CDR3 DNA reads TGTGCCAGTAGTACTCGGACTAGCGGGATACACTACGGCTCCTACGAGCAGTACTTC.